This TCR beta chain was recovered during a study of T cells in Graves' hyperthyroidism and ophthalmopathy. General study results and limits: The model's output predicted ophthalmopathy at a median of about 5.9 months prior to onset.

The investigators amplified TCR beta CDR3 regions from RNA transcripts. RT-PCR in the first round (using the HTBI primer set) targeted the TCR CDR3. Via MiXCR, TCRdb re-called the multiplex PCR reads, giving one row per CDR3 protein. The sample carries 700,000 or so distinct CDR3 sequences, more than 12% recorded once. This CDR3 region has 13 residues. Germline CDR1 reads MRHNA; CDR2 reads SNTAGT. V lost 0 bases, J lost 8 bases, and 8 bases lay in between. Worth noting for this clonotype: As yet, its antigen is unknown.

Under 3 months was the duration of disease in ophthalmopathy patients, who also had a Clinical Activity Score of at least 3 and a NOSPECS grade of at least 4. V usage is TRBV6-4 and J usage is TRBJ2-1, with D maybe TRBD2 (6 bases). This receptor was taken from a woman aged 50 to 65 with Graves' ophthalmopathy. The sequenced sample was blood. CDR3 coding DNA: TGTGCCAGCAGTGACTCTTCTAGCGATGAGCAGTTCTTC. As protein: CASSDSSSDEQFF.